What follows describes a single TCR beta chain. Its target is not known. Repertoires were generated with immunoSEQ multiplex PCR, while TCRdb's copy carries only in-frame clones and drops some. The table has tens of thousands of clones, 65% to 80% seen once; the top ten hold approximately 8.3%. This sample is part of a study of radiotherapy plus CTLA-4 blockade in lung cancer. General observations from the study: It was early blood T cell clone dynamics, with interferon-beta, that reportedly best predicted response.

This CDR3 has 15 residues. Trimming removed 0 bases from V and 1 base from J, with 9 bases in between. Germline V gene sequence: CDR1 PRHDT, CDR2 FYEKMQ (reference sequence). Sequencing was performed on peripheral blood, taken from a patient treated with radiotherapy plus ipilimumab. The chain couples TRBV13 to TRBJ2-5; tentative D call: TRBD1 (5 bases). This TCR derives from a human donor with non-small cell lung cancer whose response to radiotherapy plus ipilimumab could not be evaluated. The CDR3 here is CASSLGGRAQETQYF. The CDR3 DNA sequence: TGTGCCAGCAGCTTAGGGGGCAGGGCCCAAGAGACCCAGTACTTC. The full variable domain, its missing parts supplied by reference TRBV13 and TRBJ2-5, is AAGVIQSPRHLIKEKRETATLKCYPIPRHDTVYWYQQGPGQDPQFLISFYEKMQSDKGSIPDRFSAQQFSDYHSELNMSSLELGDSALYFCASSLGGRAQETQYFGPGTRLLVL.